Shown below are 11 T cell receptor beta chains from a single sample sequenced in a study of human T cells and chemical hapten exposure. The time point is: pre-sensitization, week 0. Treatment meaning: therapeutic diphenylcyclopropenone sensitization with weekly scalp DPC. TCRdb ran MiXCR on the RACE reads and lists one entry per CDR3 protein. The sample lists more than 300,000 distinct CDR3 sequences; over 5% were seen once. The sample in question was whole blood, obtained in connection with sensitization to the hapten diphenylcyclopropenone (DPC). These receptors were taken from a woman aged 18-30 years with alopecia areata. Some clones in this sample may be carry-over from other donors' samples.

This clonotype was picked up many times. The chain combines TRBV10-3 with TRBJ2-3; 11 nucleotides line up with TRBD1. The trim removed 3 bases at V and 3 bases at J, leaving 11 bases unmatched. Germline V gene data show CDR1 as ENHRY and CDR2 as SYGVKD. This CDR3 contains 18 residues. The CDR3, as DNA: TGTGCCATCAGTGACTCTAAAAAGGGACAGGGGGGAACAGATACGCAGTATTTT. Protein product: CAISDSKKGQGGTDTQYF.

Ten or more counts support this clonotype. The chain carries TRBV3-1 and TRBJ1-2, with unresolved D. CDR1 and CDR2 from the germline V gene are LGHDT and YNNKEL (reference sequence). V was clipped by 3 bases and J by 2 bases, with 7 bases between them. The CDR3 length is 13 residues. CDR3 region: CASSQLQNYGYTF. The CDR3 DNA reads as TGTGCCAGCAGCCAGTTACAGAACTATGGCTACACCTTC.

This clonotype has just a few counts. The chain's CDR3 is CSAREQGQRNEQFF. CDR3 nucleotide sequence: TGCAGTGCTAGAGAACAGGGACAAAGGAATGAGCAGTTCTTC. The chain has TRBV20-1 and TRBJ2-1, with a tentative D call TRBD1 (6 bases). V dropped 0 bases and J dropped 7 bases, with 13 bases sitting between them. CDR3 size: 14 residues. The V gene's germline CDR1 is DFQATT and CDR2 SNEGSKA (reference sequence).

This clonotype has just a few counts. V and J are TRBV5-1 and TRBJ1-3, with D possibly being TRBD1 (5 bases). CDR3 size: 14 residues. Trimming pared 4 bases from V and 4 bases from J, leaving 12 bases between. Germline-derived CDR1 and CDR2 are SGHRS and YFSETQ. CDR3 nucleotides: TGCGCCAGCAGCCCTGGGACGGGCGGAAACACCATATATTTT. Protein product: CASSPGTGGNTIYF.

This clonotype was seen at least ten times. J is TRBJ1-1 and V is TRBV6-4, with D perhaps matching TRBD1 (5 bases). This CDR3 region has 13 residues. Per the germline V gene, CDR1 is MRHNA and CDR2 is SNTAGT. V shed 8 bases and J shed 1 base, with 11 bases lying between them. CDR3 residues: CASGQTANTEAFF. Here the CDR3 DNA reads TGTGCCAGCGGACAAACAGCGAACACTGAAGCTTTCTTT.

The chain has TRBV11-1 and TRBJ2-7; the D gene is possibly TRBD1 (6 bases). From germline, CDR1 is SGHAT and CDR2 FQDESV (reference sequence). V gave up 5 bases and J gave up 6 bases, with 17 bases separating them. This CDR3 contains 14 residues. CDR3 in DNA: TGTGCCAGCAGCCCAATACAGGGTGGAGGCGAGCAGTACTTC. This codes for CASSPIQGGGEQYF.

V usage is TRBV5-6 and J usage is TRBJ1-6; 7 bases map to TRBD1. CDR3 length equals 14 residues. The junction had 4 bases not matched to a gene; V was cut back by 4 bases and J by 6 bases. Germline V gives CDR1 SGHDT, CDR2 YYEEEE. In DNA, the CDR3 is TGTGCCAGCAGCGAGGGACAGTCTAATTCACCCCTCCACTTT. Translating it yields CASSEGQSNSPLHF.

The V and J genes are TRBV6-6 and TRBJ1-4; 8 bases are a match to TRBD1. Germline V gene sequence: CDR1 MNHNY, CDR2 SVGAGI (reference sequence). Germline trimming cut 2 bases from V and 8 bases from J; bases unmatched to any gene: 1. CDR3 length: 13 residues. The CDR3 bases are TGTGCCAGCAGTTACCGGACAGGGGAAAAACTGTTTTTT. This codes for CASSYRTGEKLFF.

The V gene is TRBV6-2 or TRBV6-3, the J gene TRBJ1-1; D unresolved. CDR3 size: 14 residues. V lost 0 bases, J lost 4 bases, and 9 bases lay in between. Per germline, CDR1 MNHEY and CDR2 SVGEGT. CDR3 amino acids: CASSYSSYSTEAFF. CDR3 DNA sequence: TGTGCCAGCAGTTACTCGAGCTACAGCACTGAAGCTTTCTTT.

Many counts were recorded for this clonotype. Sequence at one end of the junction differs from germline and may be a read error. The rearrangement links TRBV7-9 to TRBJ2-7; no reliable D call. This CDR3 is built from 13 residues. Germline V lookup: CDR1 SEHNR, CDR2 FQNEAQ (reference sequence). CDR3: CASSLGGPAGPNF. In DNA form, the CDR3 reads TGTGCCAGCAGCTTAGGTGGTCCAGCAGGTCCTAACTTC.

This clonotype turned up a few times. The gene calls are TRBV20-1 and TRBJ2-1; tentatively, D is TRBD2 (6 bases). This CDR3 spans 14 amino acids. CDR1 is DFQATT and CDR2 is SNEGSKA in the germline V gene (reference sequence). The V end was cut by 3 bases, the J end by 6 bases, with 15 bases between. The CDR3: CSARVAGKRNEQFF. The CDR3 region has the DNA TGCAGTGCTAGGGTTGCGGGGAAGCGCAATGAGCAGTTCTTC.